Listed below are T cell receptor beta chains from one sample, sequenced in a study of OX40 agonist ivuxolimab in advanced cancers. Data came from immunoSEQ multiplex PCR; TCRdb stores just in-frame clones and leaves some out. The table includes under 100,000 clones, just under 95% detected once. Source: CD4+ or CD8+ T cells sorted from blood, taken in a trial of the OX40 agonist ivuxolimab. These receptors originate from an adult with an advanced solid tumor such as melanoma, head and neck, liver or kidney cancer. The CDR3 runs from the conserved cysteine through the conserved F or W. The order of the fields is CDR3 DNA, CDR3 protein, J gene, D gene, clone size, V gene. The D gene is left open where the match is weak. Expanded clones are given a class, and other clones once, few, many or no size at all.

cdr3_nt: TGCGCCAGCAGCTTGGCCCCTAGCGGGATCCAAGAGACCCAGTACTTC; cdr3_aa: CASSLAPSGIQETQYF; j_call: TRBJ2-5; d_call: TRBD2; clone_size: NA; v_call: TRBV5-1
cdr3_nt: TGTGCCAGCTCCCCACTAGAACAGGGGGGAGAGCAGTACTTC; cdr3_aa: CASSPLEQGGEQYF; j_call: TRBJ2-7; d_call: TRBD1; clone_size: NA; v_call: TRBV18
cdr3_nt: TGTGCCAGCAGTCAGACTAGCGGGGACCAAGAGACCCAGTACTTC; cdr3_aa: CASSQTSGDQETQYF; j_call: TRBJ2-5; d_call: TRBD2; clone_size: NA; v_call: TRBV7-6
cdr3_nt: TGTGCCAGCAGCGTAGAATTGCGGGAAAGATACAATGAGCAGTTCTTC; cdr3_aa: CASSVELRERYNEQFF; j_call: TRBJ2-1; d_call: NA; clone_size: NA; v_call: TRBV9
cdr3_nt: TGTGCCAGCAGCTTGTGGGGCAACTATGGCTACACCTTC; cdr3_aa: CASSLWGNYGYTF; j_call: TRBJ1-2; d_call: NA; clone_size: many; v_call: TRBV5-6
cdr3_nt: TGTGCCAGCACCCCCGTGGGGGGGGCAGATACGCAGTATTTT; cdr3_aa: CASTPVGGADTQYF; j_call: TRBJ2-3; d_call: TRBD2; clone_size: NA; v_call: TRBV28
cdr3_nt: TGTGCCAGCAGCTTGAATTGGGGGGGCAATCAGCCCCAGCATTTT; cdr3_aa: CASSLNWGGNQPQHF; j_call: TRBJ1-5; d_call: NA; clone_size: NA; v_call: TRBV7-2
cdr3_nt: TGTGCCAGCAGTGAAGCGGAGAGCGGGAGGTCCCGCGATGAGCAGTTCTTC; cdr3_aa: CASSEAESGRSRDEQFF; j_call: TRBJ2-1; d_call: TRBD2; clone_size: once; v_call: TRBV6-1
cdr3_nt: TGTGCCAGCAGCTTGCAGAGTTACTCTGGGGCCAACGTCCTGACTTTC; cdr3_aa: CASSLQSYSGANVLTF; j_call: TRBJ2-6; d_call: NA; clone_size: NA; v_call: TRBV5-6
cdr3_nt: TGTGCCAGCTCACCGAGACAGGAATCTAACTATGGCTACACCTTC; cdr3_aa: CASSPRQESNYGYTF; j_call: TRBJ1-2; d_call: NA; clone_size: NA; v_call: TRBV18
cdr3_nt: TGTGCCAGCAGCTTATCCAGGACAGAGACCCAGTACTTC; cdr3_aa: CASSLSRTETQYF; j_call: TRBJ2-5; d_call: NA; clone_size: NA; v_call: TRBV7-8
cdr3_nt: TGTGCCAGCAGTCGGGACTGGGCCTCCGAGCAGTACTTC; cdr3_aa: CASSRDWASEQYF; j_call: TRBJ2-7; d_call: NA; clone_size: NA; v_call: TRBV2
cdr3_nt: TGTGCCAGCAGGGCCCCGGCACCCCCGGTCCAGTTCTTC; cdr3_aa: CASRAPAPPVQFF; j_call: TRBJ2-1; d_call: NA; clone_size: NA; v_call: TRBV6-5
cdr3_nt: TGTGCCAGAATCTTACCCCTGGAGAACACCGGGGAGCTGTTTTTT; cdr3_aa: CARILPLENTGELFF; j_call: TRBJ2-2; d_call: NA; clone_size: NA; v_call: TRBV28
cdr3_nt: TGTGCCAGCAGCGGTCAGGGGGAGAGTGGCTACACCTTC; cdr3_aa: CASSGQGESGYTF; j_call: TRBJ1-2; d_call: TRBD1; clone_size: NA; v_call: TRBV6-6
cdr3_nt: TGTGCCAGCAGCAGACAGGGCCCAAACACAGATACGCAGTATTTT; cdr3_aa: CASSRQGPNTDTQYF; j_call: TRBJ2-3; d_call: TRBD1; clone_size: NA; v_call: TRBV6-5
cdr3_nt: TGCGCCAGCAGCCGAGGAGTTGAAGCTTTCTTT; cdr3_aa: CASSRGVEAFF; j_call: TRBJ1-1; d_call: NA; clone_size: once; v_call: TRBV10-2
cdr3_nt: TGTGCCTGGAGCGGCGGGAGCTCCTACAATGAGCAGTTCTTC; cdr3_aa: CAWSGGSSYNEQFF; j_call: TRBJ2-1; d_call: TRBD2; clone_size: NA; v_call: TRBV30
cdr3_nt: TGTGCCAGCAGTTACGGGTTCGACCGGGACAGGGGCGAGCAGTACTTC; cdr3_aa: CASSYGFDRDRGEQYF; j_call: TRBJ2-7; d_call: TRBD1; clone_size: NA; v_call: TRBV6-5
cdr3_nt: TGTGCCAGCAAGATTGACACCGACCACTACGAGCAGTACTTC; cdr3_aa: CASKIDTDHYEQYF; j_call: TRBJ2-7; d_call: NA; clone_size: NA; v_call: TRBV2